This is a list of T cell receptor beta chains from one sample in a study of cytotoxic CD8 clonotypes in ibrutinib-treated CLL. TCRdb's copy holds only in-frame clones and misses some; the assay was immunoSEQ multiplex PCR. This table holds some 140,000 clones, around 93% found once. The material sequenced was PBMCs, taken after 12 months of ibrutinib treatment. These receptors were taken from a human donor with chronic lymphocytic leukemia. The CDR3 runs from the conserved cysteine through the conserved F or W. For some rows the clone size is stated as once, few or many, or as a class when expanded; others skip it.

>NA|TRBJ2-7|TRBV10-3|15
CAISTTGTGDYEQYF
>NA|TRBJ2-2|TRBV9|16
CASSLEGGRASGELFF
>NA|TRBJ1-5|TRBV27|17
CASSLYAGPNSNQPQHF
>NA|TRBJ1-1|TRBV7-2|16
CASSLYPGGLNTEAFF
>NA|TRBJ1-2|TRBV18|13
CASSPGQNYGYTF
>few|TRBJ2-1|TRBV29-1|13
CSAPGQGTDEQFF
>NA|TRBJ2-4|TRBV14|15
CASSQDSREFGIQYF
>NA|TRBJ2-7|TRBV19|15
CASSIGGLPPYEQYF
>NA|TRBJ2-7|TRBV5-6|13
CASKRQDSYEQYF
>once|TRBJ2-7|TRBV18|14
CASSQQSQGYEQYF
>NA|TRBJ2-6|TRBV5-1|15
CASSLAGVGANVLTF
>NA|TRBJ2-3|TRBV29-1|10
CSQGTDTQYF
>NA|TRBJ2-2|TRBV7-9|13
CASSLPGTEELFF
>NA|TRBJ2-1|TRBV10-3|11
CAISPDREQFF
>NA|TRBJ1-1|TRBV7-9|13
CASSAQGNTEAFF
>NA|TRBJ2-2|TRBV6-6|13
CAVRAANTGELFF
>NA|TRBJ1-2|TRBV28|12
CASSLTNYGYTF
>NA|TRBJ2-2|TRBV10-3|15
CAISRQRSNTGELFF
>NA|TRBJ2-7|TRBV28|14
CASSRPGQSYEQYF
>NA|TRBJ2-7|TRBV7-8|15
CASSLVGGRVHEQYF
>NA|TRBJ2-3|TRBV27|18
CASSFFGTIAGVGDTQYF
>NA|TRBJ2-7|TRBV5-1|15
CASSLMGTGTYEQYF
>NA|TRBJ2-1|TRBV2|15
CASRREGTPRNEQFF
>NA|TRBJ2-7|TRBV6-1|15
CASGTGTANSYEQYF
>NA|TRBJ2-3|TRBV4-3|15
CASSQTSGGTDTQYF
>NA|TRBJ2-1|TRBV7-2|16
CASSLFVAGSYNEQFF
>NA|TRBJ2-7|TRBV5-1|17
CASSLRSLRDRAYEQYF
>NA|TRBJ1-4|TRBV6-5|15
CASGGLTGGDEKLFF
>NA|TRBJ2-7|TRBV28|13
CASRGGMIYEQYF
>many|TRBJ2-7|TRBV19|15
CASSLTSGSIHEQYF
>NA|TRBJ1-5|TRBV4-3|14
CASSQEIGGQPQHF
>NA|TRBJ2-3|TRBV5-1|16
CASSLEGLAASDTQYF